This T cell receptor beta chain was found in a study of blood T cell repertoires in COVID-19. The overall study: Acute and convalescent COVID-19 specimens originated in the United States, Italy and Spain. PBMCs, B-cell-depleted T cells, or T cells were the source of the cDNA or gDNA that made up the material.

Donors of Cohort 3 who recovered were those that had two negative PCRs, clearance, or symptom resolution. V lost 10 bases to trimming and J lost 6 bases, with 11 bases between them. CDR3 length: 11 amino acids. Germline-derived CDR1 and CDR2 are SNHLY and FYNNEI. In the original analysis: Using reference gene primer amplification, nucleated cell counts were estimated. Sequencing was performed with immunoSEQ multiplex PCR; in TCRdb, only in-frame clones are kept and a portion is missing. The D gene and trimming were derived from the DNA, and the V and J assignments and clone size from that table. The table has over 150,000 clones, 75% to 90% seen once.

The clonotype originates from a man between 40 and 49 years old who had recovered from COVID-19. The V and J genes are TRBV2 and TRBJ2-3; maybe TRBD2 (6 bases). The sequenced material came from PBMCs or T cells enriched from blood (not recorded which). The CDR3 nucleotides read TGTGCCAATTGGGGGAGGGATACGCAGTATTTT. Its translation: CANWGRDTQYF.